The T cell receptor beta chain under discussion was sequenced for a study of blood T cell repertoires in COVID-19. Study overall: Samples representing acute and convalescent COVID-19 were sourced from the United States, Italy and Spain.

This clone occurred once. Participants' reported clinical history set cohort assignment. In Cohort 3, a recovered donor had either two negative PCRs, clearance, or symptom resolution. Sequencing was performed with immunoSEQ multiplex PCR; in TCRdb, only in-frame clones are kept and a portion is missing. This table holds roughly 250,000 clones, 75% to 90% found once. This clonotype originated in a woman under 30 who had recovered from COVID-19. The sequencing input was PBMCs or T cells enriched from blood (not recorded which).

CDR3 bases: TGTGCCAGCAGCCAAAGTAGGGAGCAAGCTTTCTTT. Protein product: CASSQSREQAFF. The chain employs TRBV7-9 and TRBJ1-1; D remains ambiguous. Germline CDR1 SEHNR, CDR2 FQNEAQ (reference sequence). The germline V and J ends were trimmed by 5 bases and 9 bases, with 13 bases remaining between them. This CDR3 spans 12 amino acids.